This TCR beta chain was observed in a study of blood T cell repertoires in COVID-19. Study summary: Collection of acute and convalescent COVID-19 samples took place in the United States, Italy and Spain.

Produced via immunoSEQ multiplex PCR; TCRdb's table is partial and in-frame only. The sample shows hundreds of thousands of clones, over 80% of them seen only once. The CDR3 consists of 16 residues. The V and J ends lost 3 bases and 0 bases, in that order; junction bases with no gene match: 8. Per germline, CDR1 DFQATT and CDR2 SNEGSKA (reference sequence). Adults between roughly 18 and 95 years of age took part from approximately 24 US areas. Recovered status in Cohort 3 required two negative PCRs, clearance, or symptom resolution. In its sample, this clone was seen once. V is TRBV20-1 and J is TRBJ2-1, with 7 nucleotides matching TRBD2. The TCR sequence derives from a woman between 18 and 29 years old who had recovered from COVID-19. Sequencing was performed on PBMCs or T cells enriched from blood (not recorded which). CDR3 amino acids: CSASRGGGFSYNEQFF. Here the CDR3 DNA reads TGCAGTGCTAGTCGTGGGGGGGGTTTCTCCTACAATGAGCAGTTCTTC.